Listed below are T cell receptor beta chains from one sample, sequenced in a study of blood T cell repertoires in COVID-19. The assay was immunoSEQ multiplex PCR, and TCRdb's table has in-frame clones only and misses some. The table has approximately 480,000 clones, roughly nine tenths seen once; the top ten hold around 0.9%. Input material: peripheral blood. Every receptor here comes from a man between 18 and 29 years old with COVID-19, enrolled during active disease. The CDR3 runs from the conserved cysteine through the conserved F or W. A D gene is named only where the DNA matches it firmly. Clone size is stated in some rows and not others, as once, few, many or a class when expanded.

TRBD1 | TRBJ2-1 | TRBV3-1/TRBV3-2 | NA | CASSQALPGQGANNEQFF | TGTGCCAGCAGCCAAGCGTTGCCGGGACAGGGAGCTAACAATGAGCAGTTCTTC
TRBD1 | TRBJ1-1 | TRBV7-9 | NA | CASSSPHRGDFNEAFF | TGTGCCAGCAGCTCCCCCCACAGGGGTGATTTTAATGAAGCTTTCTTT
NA | TRBJ1-5 | TRBV27 | NA | CASRSAGGTNQPQHF | TGTGCCAGCAGAAGCGCCGGGGGGACGAATCAGCCCCAGCATTTT
TRBD1 | TRBJ2-5 | TRBV5-4 | NA | CASSLFSGGEETQYF | TGTGCAAGCAGCTTGTTTTCAGGGGGCGAAGAGACCCAGTACTTC
NA | TRBJ2-1 | TRBV24-1 | few | CATSLRDEQFF | TGTGCCACCAGTCTCCGCGATGAGCAGTTCTTC
TRBD2 | TRBJ2-3 | TRBV15 | NA | CATSQGGLAGVIDTQYF | TGTGCCACCAGTCAGGGAGGACTAGCGGGAGTGATAGATACGCAGTATTTT
NA | TRBJ2-3 | TRBV6-5 | NA | CASSPYGAGTDTQYF | TGTGCCAGCAGTCCATACGGAGCGGGCACAGATACGCAGTATTTT
NA | TRBJ1-5 | TRBV6-2/TRBV6-3 | NA | CASSLQGTQHF | TGTGCCAGCAGTTTACAGGGTACCCAGCATTTT
NA | TRBJ1-5 | TRBV19 | NA | CASSAGDRSNQPQHF | TGTGCCAGTAGTGCGGGGGACCGAAGCAATCAGCCCCAGCATTTT
NA | TRBJ2-2 | TRBV2 | NA | CASSDARRGRTGELFF | TGTGCCAGCAGTGACGCGCGGCGGGGACGCACCGGGGAGCTGTTTTTT
TRBD1 | TRBJ2-3 | TRBV29-1 | NA | CSVGGQSTDTQYF | TGCAGCGTTGGGGGACAGAGCACAGATACGCAGTATTTT
TRBD2 | TRBJ2-2 | TRBV7-2 | NA | CASSLLNPRRGGTGELFF | TGTGCCAGCAGCTTACTAAATCCCCGACGGGGGGGCACCGGGGAGCTGTTTTTT
TRBD1 | TRBJ2-3 | TRBV13 | NA | CASSRGQGAGDTQYF | TGTGCCAGCAGCCGGGGACAGGGGGCAGGAGATACGCAGTATTTT
NA | TRBJ2-7 | TRBV6-4 | NA | CASNQTLVAVLCYEQYF | TGTGCCAGCAACCAGACCTTAGTAGCGGTTTTGTGCTACGAGCAGTACTTC